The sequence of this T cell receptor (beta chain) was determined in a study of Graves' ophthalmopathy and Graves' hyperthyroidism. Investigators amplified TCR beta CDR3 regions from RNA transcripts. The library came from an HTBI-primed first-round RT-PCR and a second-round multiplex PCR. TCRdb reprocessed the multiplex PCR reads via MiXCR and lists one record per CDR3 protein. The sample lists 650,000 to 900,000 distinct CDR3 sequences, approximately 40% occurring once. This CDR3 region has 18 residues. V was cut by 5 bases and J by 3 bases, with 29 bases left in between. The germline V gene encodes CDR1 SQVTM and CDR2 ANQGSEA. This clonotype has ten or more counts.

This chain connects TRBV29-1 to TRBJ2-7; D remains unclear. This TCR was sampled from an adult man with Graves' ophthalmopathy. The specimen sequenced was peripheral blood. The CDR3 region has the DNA TGCAGCGTTACAACGCAAAGCCCAATGGTGTGGAACAACTACGAGCAGTACTTC. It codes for CSVTTQSPMVWNNYEQYF.